This entry concerns a single TCR beta chain. Its antigen is undetermined. These data belong to a study of siplizumab effects on memory and regulatory T cells. General study results and limits: Naive T cells, seemingly more diverse than memory cells, seemed major alloresponse contributors. Proliferating CD4+ or CD8+ clones, roughly 80-97% of them, lacked an assignable naive or memory phenotype. The mapping of alloreactive clones to unstimulated subsets covered only a minor fraction of them. Relative to controls at around 25%, mappable alloreactive CD4+ clones exhibited a mean Treg-derived proportion of approximately 62% with siplizumab.

Sequencing used immunoSEQ multiplex PCR; TCRdb keeps in-frame clones, though not all of them. The data hold some 120,000 clones, with approximately 94% observed a single time. The junction had 6 bases not matched to a gene; V was cut back by 6 bases and J by 4 bases. The CDR3 is made up of 14 amino acids. Germline lookup yields CDR1 LNHDA and CDR2 SQIVND (reference sequence). This receptor was obtained from a human donor in good health. Sequencing was carried out using non-Treg CD4+ T cells sorted from blood. The chain carries TRBV19 and TRBJ2-3, with TRBD1 matching 8 bases. The CDR3 sequence is CASRREQGADTQYF. CDR3 sequence (DNA): TGTGCCAGTAGAAGGGAACAGGGGGCAGATACGCAGTATTTT.